This note documents a single T cell receptor (beta chain) sequence. This entry belongs to a study of blood T cell repertoires in COVID-19. Study at large: Samples representing acute and convalescent COVID-19 were sourced from the United States, Italy and Spain. PBMCs, B-cell-depleted T cells, or T cells provided the cDNA or gDNA that made up the material.

In the original workflow: Nucleated cell number was recorded as an estimate derived from reference gene primer amplification. Some clones are missing from TCRdb's copy, which holds only in-frame ones; the method was immunoSEQ multiplex PCR. The D gene and trimming were derived from the DNA, and the V and J assignments and clone size from that table. The repertoire consists of roughly 140,000 clones, with roughly 90% occurring once and the leading ten covering approximately 10%. Deletions cut 7 bases from V and 6 bases from J, with 19 bases between. The CDR3 has 14 amino acids. Germline-derived CDR1 and CDR2 are LGHNA and YNFKEQ.

Material for sequencing was peripheral blood. J is TRBJ2-7 and V is TRBV4-2, with a possible D match to TRBD1 (6 bases). The source of this sequence is a man in his forties or fifties with active or convalescent COVID-19. The chain's CDR3 is CASTRTGSQGEQYF. The CDR3 DNA reads TGTGCCAGCACCAGAACAGGGAGTCAGGGCGAGCAGTACTTC.